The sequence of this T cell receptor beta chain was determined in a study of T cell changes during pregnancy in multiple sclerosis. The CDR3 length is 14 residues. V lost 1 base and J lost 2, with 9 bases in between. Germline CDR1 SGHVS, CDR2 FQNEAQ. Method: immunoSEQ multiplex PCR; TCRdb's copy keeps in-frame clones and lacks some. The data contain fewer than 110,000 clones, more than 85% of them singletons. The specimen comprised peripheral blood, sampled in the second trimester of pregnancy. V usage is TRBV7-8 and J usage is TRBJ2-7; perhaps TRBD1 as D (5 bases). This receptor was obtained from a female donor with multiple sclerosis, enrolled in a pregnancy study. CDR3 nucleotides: TGTGCCAGCAGCTTAGTGGGGCAGGCCTACGAGCAGTACTTC. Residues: CASSLVGQAYEQYF.